This TCR beta chain was recovered during a study of blood T cell repertoires in COVID-19. The protocol was immunoSEQ multiplex PCR, while the TCRdb copy is restricted to in-frame clones and leaves out a portion. The sample gives under 15,000 clones, about three quarters of which show up once; 30% to 35% is in the top ten. V gave up 5 bases and J gave up 5 bases; unmatched junction bases: 6. This CDR3 has 14 residues. Germline-derived CDR1 and CDR2 are MGHDK and SYGVNS. The sequence came from a human donor in a cohort sampled during active COVID-19. Sequencing used peripheral blood. The chain carries TRBV25-1 and TRBJ2-3; 8 bases line up with TRBD2. CDR3 amino acids: CASSPGGAGDTQYF. The CDR3 region has the DNA TGTGCCAGCAGTCCCGGGGGGGCTGGAGATACGCAGTATTTT.